This entry lists 21 T cell receptor beta chains sequenced from one sample in a study of blood T cell repertoires in COVID-19. Profiling relied on immunoSEQ multiplex PCR, and the TCRdb table lists in-frame clones only, not all of them. The sample shows some 27,000 clones, around 87% of them seen only once. The material sequenced was peripheral blood. The receptors originated from a man aged 50 to 60 with active COVID-19.

The chain recombines TRBV19 with TRBJ1-3, with 9 nucleotides matching TRBD1. CDR3 length: 15 amino acids. The V gene's germline CDR1 is LNHDA and CDR2 SQIVND (reference sequence). With V trimmed by 5 bases and J by 2 bases, 4 bases remained unmatched. Here the CDR3 reads CASSPTGGTGNTIYF. The CDR3 region has the DNA TGTGCCAGTAGTCCCACAGGGGGCACTGGAAACACCATATATTTT.

This chain joins TRBV9 and TRBJ1-1; possible D gene TRBD1, 5 bases. The CDR3 consists of 13 residues. Germline V gene data show CDR1 as SGDLS and CDR2 as YYNGEE. V lost 4 bases and J lost 1, with 8 bases in between. This chain's CDR3 is CASSLDRNTEAFF. The CDR3, as DNA: TGTGCCAGCAGCCTAGACAGGAACACTGAAGCTTTCTTT.

The chain is built from TRBV6-2 or TRBV6-3 and TRBJ2-7, with a possible D match to TRBD2 (5 bases). Germline loops: CDR1 MNHEY, CDR2 SVGEGT. V shed 5 bases and J shed 1 base, with 12 bases lying between them. The CDR3 loop spans 14 amino acids. Here the CDR3 reads CASSTVGLSYEQYV. The CDR3 DNA sequence: TGTGCCAGCAGTACCGTCGGACTTTCCTACGAGCAGTACGTC.

The chain links TRBV10-3 to TRBJ2-3; a possible D gene is TRBD2 (6 bases). There are 20 residues in the CDR3. CDR1 is ENHRY, CDR2 SYGVKD, per germline. The germline V and J ends were trimmed by 4 bases and 8 bases, with 34 bases remaining between them. The CDR3 DNA reads TGTGCCATCAGTGTCACTTCGGGCGGGGATACCGGGCGTCCGTATGGTACGCAGTATTTT. Translation: CAISVTSGGDTGRPYGTQYF.

The table lists this clone with a few counts. The chain carries TRBV19 and TRBJ2-3, with D possibly TRBD2 on 6 matching bases. This CDR3 spans 18 amino acids. Trimming cost V 4 bases and J 3 bases, with 23 bases left between them. The germline V gene has CDR1 LNHDA and CDR2 SQIVND (reference sequence). The CDR3 loop is CASSKGDVEGGLTDTQYF. The CDR3 region has the DNA TGTGCCAGTAGTAAGGGAGACGTCGAGGGAGGTTTAACAGATACGCAGTATTTT.

This chain links TRBV5-1 with TRBJ2-7; 8 bases agree with TRBD2. There are 16 residues in the CDR3. V dropped 4 bases and J dropped 2; count of bases not matched to a gene: 11. CDR1 is SGHRS and CDR2 is YFSETQ in the germline V gene. The CDR3 is CASSPTPGLEAYEQYV. Written as DNA, the CDR3 is TGCGCCAGCAGCCCAACTCCGGGACTAGAGGCCTACGAGCAGTACGTC.

The V gene is TRBV29-1, the J gene TRBJ1-2; D uncertain. The length of the CDR3 is 13 residues. Trimming left V 0 bases short and J 3 bases short, with 8 bases between. Germline V gene sequence: CDR1 SQVTM, CDR2 ANQGSEA. This CDR3 reads CSVEEFRDYGYTF. In DNA form, the CDR3 reads TGCAGCGTTGAAGAATTTCGGGACTATGGCTACACCTTC.

This clone was counted between two and nine times. This chain uses TRBV12-3 or TRBV12-4 with TRBJ1-2; the D is unclear. V was shortened by 3 bases and J by 8 bases, with 7 bases between the two germline ends. The length of the CDR3 is 11 residues. DNA of the CDR3: TGTGCCAGCAGTTTCCTATCAGGCTACACCTTC. It specifies CASSFLSGYTF.

V is TRBV9 and J is TRBJ1-6, with 7 positions matching TRBD1. This CDR3 has 14 residues. Germline CDR1 reads SGDLS; CDR2 reads YYNGEE. With 3 bases clipped from V and 7 bases from J, the junction kept 4 bases outside the gene matches. The DNA for the CDR3 is TGTGCCAGCAGCGCGAGACAGGGAAATTCACCCCTCCACTTT. Translation gives CASSARQGNSPLHF.

The CDR3 DNA follows: TGTGCCAGCAGCGTCGAGACTACCTACAATGAGCAGTTCTTC. This encodes CASSVETTYNEQFF. V usage is TRBV9 and J usage is TRBJ2-1, with TRBD2 as a possible D gene (5 bases). This CDR3 comprises 14 residues. Germline lookup yields CDR1 SGDLS and CDR2 YYNGEE. V shed 2 bases and J shed 2 bases, with 8 bases lying between them.

The gene calls are TRBV19 and TRBJ2-5, with TRBD2 identical over 11 bases. Losses at the gene ends were 3 bases for V and 5 bases for J; bases not matched to a gene: 14. Germline V lookup: CDR1 LNHDA, CDR2 SQIVND (reference sequence). The CDR3 totals 18 residues. CDR3 residues: CASSIDSGTSGPGETQYF. The CDR3 DNA follows: TGTGCCAGTAGTATTGACTCTGGGACTAGCGGCCCCGGCGAGACCCAGTACTTC.

The CDR3 sequence is CASSPPTSGGSYEQYF. DNA for the CDR3: TGTGCCAGCTCACCACCGACTAGCGGGGGATCCTACGAGCAGTACTTC. The chain recombines TRBV18 with TRBJ2-7, with 12 bases that match TRBD2. This CDR3 has 16 amino acids. Germline V gene sequence: CDR1 KGHSH, CDR2 LQKENI. Trimming at V came to 0 bases and at J to 1 base, leaving 1 base not matched to a gene.

This clone turned up a few times. The chain recombines TRBV6-5 with TRBJ2-4; D may be TRBD1 (6 bases). The CDR3 extends over 15 amino acids. From germline, CDR1 is MNHEY and CDR2 SVGAGI. Trimming shortened V by 5 bases and J by 8 bases, and 19 bases separated the two germline ends. CDR3 residues: CASSPRQALKDIQYF. CDR3 in DNA: TGTGCCAGCAGTCCAAGACAGGCGTTAAAAGACATTCAGTACTTC.

V usage is TRBV7-8 and J usage is TRBJ1-1; 10 bases agree with TRBD1. Germline V gene sequence: CDR1 SGHVS, CDR2 FQNEAQ. The junction had 8 bases not matched to a gene; V was cut back by 2 bases and J by 5 bases. The CDR3 spans 16 residues. For the CDR3, the DNA is TGTGCCAGCAGCTTACGGACAGGGGGAACTAGGACTGAAGCTTTCTTT. This sequence encodes CASSLRTGGTRTEAFF.

V gene TRBV28 combines with J gene TRBJ2-7; TRBD1 matches at 9 bases. CDR3 length: 13 amino acids. Germline CDR1 and CDR2: MDHEN and SYDVKM. V gave up 7 bases and J gave up 5 bases; unmatched junction bases: 6. CDR3 region: CASTAGQGDEQYF. CDR3 nucleotides: TGTGCCAGCACCGCGGGACAGGGCGACGAGCAGTACTTC.

This chain uses TRBV10-1 with TRBJ2-1; a possible D gene is TRBD1 (5 bases). Germline V gene sequence: CDR1 WNHNN, CDR2 SYGVQD (reference sequence). There are 17 residues in the CDR3. The V and J ends lost 1 base and 4 bases respectively, with 17 bases between them. The CDR3 DNA reads TGCGCCAGCAGTGAGTTGTCCAGGGTACCCCTTTACAATGAGCAGTTCTTC. Translating it yields CASSELSRVPLYNEQFF.

The V gene is TRBV5-4, the J gene TRBJ2-1, with D perhaps TRBD2 (5 bases). This CDR3 spans 15 amino acids. Trimming left V 3 bases short and J 3 bases short, with 13 bases between. Germline V gives CDR1 SGHNT, CDR2 YYREEE (reference sequence). CDR3 DNA sequence: TGTGCCAGCAGCTCCCCGGGATGGGACTACAATGAGCAGTTCTTC. Translated, it gives CASSSPGWDYNEQFF. Filled out from reference TRBV5-4 and TRBJ2-1, the complete variable domain reads ETGVTQSPTHLIKTRGQQVTLRCSSQSGHNTVSWYQQALGQGPQFIFQYYREEENGRGNFPPRFSGLQFPNYSSELNVNALELDDSALYLCASSSPGWDYNEQFFGPGTRLTVL.

The V call is TRBV11-3, the J call TRBJ1-1; unclear D gene. There are 15 residues in the CDR3. Trimming took 0 bases from V and 0 from J, leaving 8 bases between them. In germline, CDR1 is SGHNT, CDR2 YENEEA. The CDR3 DNA follows: TGTGCCAGCAGCTTAGATACTCGGTTGAACACTGAAGCTTTCTTT. Translated: CASSLDTRLNTEAFF. The full variable domain, completed using reference TRBV11-3 and TRBJ1-1, is EAGVVQSPRYKIIEKKQPVAFWCNPISGHNTLYWYLQNLGQGPELLIRYENEEAVDDSQLPKDRFSAERLKGVDSTLKIQPAELGDSAVYLCASSLDTRLNTEAFFGQGTRLTVV.

As concerns this clone: At one end the junction does not follow the germline gene, possibly because of a read error. The CDR3 coding sequence is TGTGCTAGCAGCTCCCGGGACAAGGGGGAGCAGTACTTC. It specifies CASSSRDKGEQYF. This chain connects TRBV7-7 to TRBJ2-7; TRBD1 might be the D (6 bases). CDR1 SSHAT and CDR2 FNYEAQ come from the germline V gene (reference sequence). The CDR3 runs to 13 residues.

This clone was picked up a small number of times. The V gene is TRBV4-2, the J gene TRBJ1-4, with D perhaps matching TRBD1 (6 bases). CDR3 length: 18 residues. V was clipped by 0 bases and J by 8 bases, with 22 bases between them. The germline CDR1 and CDR2 sequences are LGHNA and YNFKEQ. CDR3 bases: TGTGCCAGCAGCCAAGATGCGCTCATAGGCAGGGGTCTGGAAAAACTGTTTTTT. It encodes CASSQDALIGRGLEKLFF.

The J gene is TRBJ1-2, the V gene TRBV15; D perhaps matches TRBD1 (6 bases). In germline, CDR1 is LNHNV, CDR2 YYDKDF (reference sequence). V was trimmed by 0 bases and J by 7 bases, leaving 9 bases between them. The CDR3 totals 13 residues. CDR3 amino acids: CATSRENRVGYTF. The CDR3 nucleotides are TGTGCCACCAGCAGAGAAAACAGGGTTGGCTACACCTTC.